The sequence of this TCR beta chain was determined in a study of T-cell reconstitution after alpha-beta-depleted transplantation in children. The V and J ends lost 6 bases and 6 bases respectively, with 14 bases between them. CDR3 length: 14 amino acids. This clonotype was seen more than once but under ten times. Preparation of the TCRbeta library involved a method that used unique molecular identifiers. One entry per CDR3 protein results from TCRdb running MiXCR on the PCR reads. The data show 700,000 to 950,000 distinct CDR3 sequences, approximately 15% seen once. The chain links TRBV12-3 or TRBV12-4 to TRBJ1-4; D not resolved. Material: PBMCs, mostly from graft donor cells, obtained 360 days after TCRalphabeta/CD19-depleted stem cell transplant. The TCR originated in a male patient younger than 18 who had a stem cell transplant for acute lymphoblastic leukemia, so the T cells may come from the graft donor. CDR3 DNA: TGTGCCAGCAGCCCCGGAGGGCGTCATGAAAAACTGTTTTTT. Translated, it gives CASSPGGRHEKLFF.